This T cell receptor (beta chain) was documented in a study of T cells after yellow fever vaccination. CDR1 ENHRY and CDR2 SYGVKD come from the germline V gene. The CDR3 loop spans 15 amino acids. Trimming cost V 3 bases and J 4 bases; bases outside gene matches: 7. It was through 5'RACE template switching that TCR cDNA was made, with a universal primer site and UMIs added. TCRdb independently ran MiXCR on the 5' RACE reads; one entry per CDR3 protein. The data show hundreds of thousands of distinct CDR3 sequences, about 3.5% seen once. This chain uses TRBV10-3 with TRBJ1-1, with 8 bases fitting TRBD1. The starting material was PBMCs, obtained on the day of the yellow fever booster vaccination. The TCR comes from a man aged 18 to 29 who received the YFV17D yellow fever vaccine. The DNA for the CDR3 is TGTGCCATCAGTGACCCCAGGGGGACAGGCACTGAAGCTTTCTTT. It specifies CAISDPRGTGTEAFF.